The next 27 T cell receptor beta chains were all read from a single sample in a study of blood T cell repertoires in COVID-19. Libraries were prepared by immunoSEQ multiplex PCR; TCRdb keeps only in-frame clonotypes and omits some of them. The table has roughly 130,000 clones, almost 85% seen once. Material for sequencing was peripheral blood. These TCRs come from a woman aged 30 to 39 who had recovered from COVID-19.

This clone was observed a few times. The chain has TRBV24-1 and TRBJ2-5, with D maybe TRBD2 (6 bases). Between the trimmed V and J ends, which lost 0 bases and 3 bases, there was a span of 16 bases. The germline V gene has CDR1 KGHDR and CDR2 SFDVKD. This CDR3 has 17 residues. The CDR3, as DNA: TGTGCCACCAGTGATTTGGGGCTAGCGTCGGTCGAAGAGACCCAGTACTTC. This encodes CATSDLGLASVEETQYF.

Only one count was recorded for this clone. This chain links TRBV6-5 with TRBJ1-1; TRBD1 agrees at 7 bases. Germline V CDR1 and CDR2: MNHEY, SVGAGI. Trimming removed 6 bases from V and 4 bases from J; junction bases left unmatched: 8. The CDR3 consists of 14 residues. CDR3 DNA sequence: TGTGCCAGCAGCCAAGCAGGGGGTCTCACTGAAGCTTTCTTT. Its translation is CASSQAGGLTEAFF.

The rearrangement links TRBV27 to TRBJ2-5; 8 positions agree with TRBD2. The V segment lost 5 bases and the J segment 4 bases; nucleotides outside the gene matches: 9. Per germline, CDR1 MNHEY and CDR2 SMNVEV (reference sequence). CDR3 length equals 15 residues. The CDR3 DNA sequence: TGTGCCAGCAGTCCCTCGGGACTAGAGAGAGAGACCCAGTACTTC. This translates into CASSPSGLERETQYF.

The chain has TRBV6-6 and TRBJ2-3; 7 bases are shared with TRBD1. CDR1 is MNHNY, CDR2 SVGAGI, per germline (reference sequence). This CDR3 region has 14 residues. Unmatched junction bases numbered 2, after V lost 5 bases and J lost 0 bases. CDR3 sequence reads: CASSRDSSTDTQYF. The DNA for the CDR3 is TGTGCCAGCAGTCGGGACAGTAGCACAGATACGCAGTATTTT.

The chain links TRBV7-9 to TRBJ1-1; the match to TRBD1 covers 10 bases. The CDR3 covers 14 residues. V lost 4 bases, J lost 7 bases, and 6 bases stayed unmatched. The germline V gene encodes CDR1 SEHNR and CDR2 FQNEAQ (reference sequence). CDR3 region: CASSSRTGGSEAFF. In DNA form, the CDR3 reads TGTGCCAGCAGCTCCAGGACAGGGGGAAGTGAAGCTTTCTTT.

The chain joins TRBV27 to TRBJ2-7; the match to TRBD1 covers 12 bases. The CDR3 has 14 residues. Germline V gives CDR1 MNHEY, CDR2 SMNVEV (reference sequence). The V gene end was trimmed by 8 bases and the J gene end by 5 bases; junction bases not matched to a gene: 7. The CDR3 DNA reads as TGTGCCAGCGGAATAGGGACAGGGGGCCACGAGCAGTACTTC. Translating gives CASGIGTGGHEQYF.

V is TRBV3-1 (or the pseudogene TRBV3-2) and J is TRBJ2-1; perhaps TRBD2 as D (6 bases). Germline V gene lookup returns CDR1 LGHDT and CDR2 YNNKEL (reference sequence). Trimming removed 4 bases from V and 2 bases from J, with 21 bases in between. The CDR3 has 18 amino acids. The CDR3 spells CASSPYLGAGGAYNEQFF. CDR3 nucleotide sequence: TGTGCCAGCAGCCCATATTTAGGTGCTGGCGGGGCCTACAATGAGCAGTTCTTC.

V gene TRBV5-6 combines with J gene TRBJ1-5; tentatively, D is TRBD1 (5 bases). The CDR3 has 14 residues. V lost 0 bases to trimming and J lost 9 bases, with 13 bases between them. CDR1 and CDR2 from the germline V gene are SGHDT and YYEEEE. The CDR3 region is CASSLGAGSAPQHF. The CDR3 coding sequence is TGTGCCAGCAGCTTGGGGGCAGGGTCAGCGCCCCAGCATTTT.

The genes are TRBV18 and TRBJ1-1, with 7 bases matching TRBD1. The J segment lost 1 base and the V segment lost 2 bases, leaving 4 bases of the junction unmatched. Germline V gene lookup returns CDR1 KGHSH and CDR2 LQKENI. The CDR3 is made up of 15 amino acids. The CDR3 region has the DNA TGTGCCAGCTCACCATCAACAGGGGCGAACACTGAAGCTTTCTTT. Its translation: CASSPSTGANTEAFF.

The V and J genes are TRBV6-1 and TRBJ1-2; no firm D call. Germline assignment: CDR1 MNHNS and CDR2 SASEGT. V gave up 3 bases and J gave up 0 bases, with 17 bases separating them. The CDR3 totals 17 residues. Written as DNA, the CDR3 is TGTGCCAGCAGTGATGGAATAGGGAGCCTAGCTAACTATGGCTACACCTTC. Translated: CASSDGIGSLANYGYTF.

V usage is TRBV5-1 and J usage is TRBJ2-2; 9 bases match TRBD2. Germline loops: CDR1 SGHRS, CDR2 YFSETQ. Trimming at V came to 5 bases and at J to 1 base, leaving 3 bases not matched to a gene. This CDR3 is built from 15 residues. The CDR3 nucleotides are TGCGCCAGCAGGATAGCGGGGGAGAACACCGGGGAGCTGTTTTTT. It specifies CASRIAGENTGELFF.

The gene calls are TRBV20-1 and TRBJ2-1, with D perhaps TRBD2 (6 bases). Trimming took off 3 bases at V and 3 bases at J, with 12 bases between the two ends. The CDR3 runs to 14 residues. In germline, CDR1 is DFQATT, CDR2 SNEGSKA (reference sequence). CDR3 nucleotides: TGCAGTGCTAGTTTCGGCGGGGACTACAATGAGCAGTTCTTC. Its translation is CSASFGGDYNEQFF.

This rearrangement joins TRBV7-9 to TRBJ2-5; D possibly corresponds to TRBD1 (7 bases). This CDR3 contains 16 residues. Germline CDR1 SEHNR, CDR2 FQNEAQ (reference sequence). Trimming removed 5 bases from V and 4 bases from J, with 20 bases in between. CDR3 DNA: TGTGCCAGCAGCGCCCGAGGGCAGGGGGGAGGAGAGACCCAGTACTTC. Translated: CASSARGQGGGETQYF.

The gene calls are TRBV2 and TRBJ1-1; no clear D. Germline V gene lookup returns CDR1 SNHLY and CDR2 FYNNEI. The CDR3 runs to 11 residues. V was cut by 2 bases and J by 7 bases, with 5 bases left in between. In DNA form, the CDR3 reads TGTGCCAGCAGTGAAACGGGTGAAGCTTTCTTT. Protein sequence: CASSETGEAFF.

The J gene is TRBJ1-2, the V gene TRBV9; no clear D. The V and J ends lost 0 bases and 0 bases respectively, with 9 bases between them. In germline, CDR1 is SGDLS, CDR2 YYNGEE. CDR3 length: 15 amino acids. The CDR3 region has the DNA TGTGCCAGCAGCGTAGGAGGGCAACCTAACTATGGCTACACCTTC. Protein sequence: CASSVGGQPNYGYTF.

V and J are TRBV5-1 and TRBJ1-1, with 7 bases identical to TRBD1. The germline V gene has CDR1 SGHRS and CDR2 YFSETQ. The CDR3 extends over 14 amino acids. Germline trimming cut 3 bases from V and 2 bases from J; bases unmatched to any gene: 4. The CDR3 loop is CASSWTGGNTEAFF. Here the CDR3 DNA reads TGCGCCAGCAGCTGGACAGGAGGAAACACTGAAGCTTTCTTT.

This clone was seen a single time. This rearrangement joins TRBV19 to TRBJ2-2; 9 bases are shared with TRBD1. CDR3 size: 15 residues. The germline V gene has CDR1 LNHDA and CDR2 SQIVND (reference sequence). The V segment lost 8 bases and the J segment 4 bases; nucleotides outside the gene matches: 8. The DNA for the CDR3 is TGTGCCAGTGGCGCGGGACAGGGTCGCACCGGGGAGCTGTTTTTT. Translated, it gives CASGAGQGRTGELFF.

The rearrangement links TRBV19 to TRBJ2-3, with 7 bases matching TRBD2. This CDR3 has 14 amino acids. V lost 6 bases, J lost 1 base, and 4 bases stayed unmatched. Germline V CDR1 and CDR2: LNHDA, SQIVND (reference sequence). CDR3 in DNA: TGTGCCAGTAGGGGACGGGAGGGCACAGATACGCAGTATTTT. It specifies CASRGREGTDTQYF.

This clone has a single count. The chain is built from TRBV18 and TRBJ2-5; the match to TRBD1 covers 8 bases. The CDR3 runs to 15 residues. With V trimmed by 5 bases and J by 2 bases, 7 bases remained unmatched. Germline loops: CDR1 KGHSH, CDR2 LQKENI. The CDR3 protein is CASSFGQGLQETQYF. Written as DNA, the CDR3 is TGTGCCAGCTCATTCGGACAGGGACTTCAAGAGACCCAGTACTTC.

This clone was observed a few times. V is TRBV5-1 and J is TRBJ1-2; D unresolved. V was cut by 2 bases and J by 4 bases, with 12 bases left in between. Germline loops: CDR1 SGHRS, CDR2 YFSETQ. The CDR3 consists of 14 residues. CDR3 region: CASSLQPSSYGYTF. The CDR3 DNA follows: TGCGCCAGCAGCTTACAGCCGAGTAGCTATGGCTACACCTTC.

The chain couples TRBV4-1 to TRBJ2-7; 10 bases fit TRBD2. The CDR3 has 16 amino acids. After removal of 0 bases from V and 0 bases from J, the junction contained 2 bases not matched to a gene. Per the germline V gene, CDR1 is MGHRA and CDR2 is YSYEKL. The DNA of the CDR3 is TGCGCCAGCAGCCAAGATAGCGGGAGGAGCTCCTACGAGCAGTACTTC. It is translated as CASSQDSGRSSYEQYF.

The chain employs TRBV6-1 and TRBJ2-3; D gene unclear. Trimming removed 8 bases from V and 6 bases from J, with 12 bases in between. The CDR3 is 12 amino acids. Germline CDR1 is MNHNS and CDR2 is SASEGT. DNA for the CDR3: TGTGCCAGCTCTCCCAGTTGGGATACGCAGTATTTT. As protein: CASSPSWDTQYF.

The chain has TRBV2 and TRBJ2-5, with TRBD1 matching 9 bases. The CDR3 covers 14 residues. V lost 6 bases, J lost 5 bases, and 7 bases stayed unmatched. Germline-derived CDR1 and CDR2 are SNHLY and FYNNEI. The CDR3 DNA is TGTGCCAGCAGGGGGACAGGGCGGGGGGAGACCCAGTACTTC. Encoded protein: CASRGTGRGETQYF.

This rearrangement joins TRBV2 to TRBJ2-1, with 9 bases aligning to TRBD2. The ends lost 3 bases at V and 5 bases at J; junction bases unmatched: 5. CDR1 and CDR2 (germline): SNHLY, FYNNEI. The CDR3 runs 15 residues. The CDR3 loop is CASSDMRLADNEQFF. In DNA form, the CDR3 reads TGTGCCAGCAGTGATATGCGACTAGCGGACAATGAGCAGTTCTTC. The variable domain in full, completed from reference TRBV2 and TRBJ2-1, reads EPEVTQTPSHQVTQMGQEVILRCVPISNHLYFYWYRQILGQKVEFLVSFYNNEISEKSEIFDDQFSVERPDGSNFTLKIRSTKLEDSAMYFCASSDMRLADNEQFFGPGTRLTVL.

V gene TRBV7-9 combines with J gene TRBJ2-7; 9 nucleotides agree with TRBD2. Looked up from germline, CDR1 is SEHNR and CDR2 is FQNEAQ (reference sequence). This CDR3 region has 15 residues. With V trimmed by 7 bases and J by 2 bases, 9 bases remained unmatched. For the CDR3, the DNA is TGTGCCAGCATCAATAGCGGGGGATCAACCTACGAGCAGTACTTC. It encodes CASINSGGSTYEQYF.

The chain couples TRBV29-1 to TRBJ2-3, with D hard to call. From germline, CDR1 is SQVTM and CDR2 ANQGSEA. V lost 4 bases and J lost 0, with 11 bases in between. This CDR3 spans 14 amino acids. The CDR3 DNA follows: TGCAGCGTTGTGAACAATCTTAGCACAGATACGCAGTATTTT. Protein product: CSVVNNLSTDTQYF.

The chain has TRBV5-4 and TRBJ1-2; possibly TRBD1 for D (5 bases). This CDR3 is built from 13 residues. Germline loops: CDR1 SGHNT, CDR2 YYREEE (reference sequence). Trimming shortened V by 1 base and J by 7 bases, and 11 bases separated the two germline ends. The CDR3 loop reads CASSLSGKGGYTF. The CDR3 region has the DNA TGTGCCAGCAGCTTGTCAGGGAAGGGTGGCTACACCTTC.